Shown below are 22 T cell receptor beta chains from a single sample sequenced in a study of T cells in Graves' hyperthyroidism and ophthalmopathy. TCR beta CDR3 region amplification was performed from RNA transcripts. When the TCR CDR3 underwent first-round RT-PCR, the HTBI primer set was used. TCRdb re-called the multiplex PCR reads through MiXCR, storing one row per CDR3 protein. Here the sample spans nearly 750,000 distinct CDR3 sequences, under 45% being singletons. Material: blood. These receptors were collected from a woman between 35 and 50 years old with Graves' hyperthyroidism.

The CDR3 sequence is CASSQDRWGNTEAFF. As DNA, the CDR3 is TGCGCCAGCAGCCAAGATCGGTGGGGCAACACTGAAGCTTTCTTT. V gene TRBV4-3 combines with J gene TRBJ1-1; D possibly corresponds to TRBD1 (5 bases). CDR1 and CDR2 from the germline V gene are LGHNA and YSLEER. The CDR3 has 15 residues. The V gene lost 0 bases and the J gene lost 2 bases, with 10 bases spanning the gap.

This clonotype was counted ten times or more. This chain links TRBV7-9 with TRBJ2-7; tentatively, D is TRBD1 (5 bases). CDR1 SEHNR and CDR2 FQNEAQ come from the germline V gene (reference sequence). This CDR3 contains 17 residues. V was clipped by 2 bases and J by 2 bases, with 19 bases between them. The CDR3 coding sequence is TGTGCCAGCAGCTTATGGGTTGGGGCAGGCGCCGCCTACGAGCAGTACTTC. Translated: CASSLWVGAGAAYEQYF.

This clonotype was seen more than once but under ten times. The chain carries TRBV7-2 and TRBJ2-4, with D perhaps matching TRBD1 or TRBD2 (5 bases each). CDR3 length: 15 residues. Trimming removed 3 bases at V and 3 bases at J, with 12 bases between. Per germline, CDR1 SGHTA and CDR2 FQGNSA. CDR3 loop: CASSFRDGGKNIQYF. CDR3 DNA sequence: TGTGCCAGCAGCTTCCGGGACGGAGGCAAAAACATTCAGTACTTC.

This clonotype was detected ten times or more. The CDR3 loop reads CSAIRQAGSETQYF. DNA for the CDR3: TGCAGTGCCATTCGACAGGCCGGATCGGAGACCCAGTACTTC. The V call is TRBV20-1, the J call TRBJ2-5; possible D gene TRBD1, 6 bases. Germline V lookup: CDR1 DFQATT, CDR2 SNEGSKA (reference sequence). The CDR3 is 14 residues long. Deletions cut 6 bases from V and 5 bases from J, with 19 bases between.

This clonotype has more than one count but fewer than ten. The CDR3 region has the DNA TGTGCCGGGAAGGACAGATATGGCTACACCTTC. As protein: CAGKDRYGYTF. The gene calls are TRBV28 and TRBJ1-2, with D possibly being TRBD1 (6 bases). The germline gives CDR1 MDHEN, CDR2 SYDVKM. V dropped 11 bases and J dropped 5 bases, with 12 bases sitting between them. The CDR3 is made up of 11 amino acids.

This clonotype was detected ten times or more. The chain has TRBV5-6 and TRBJ1-3; D unclear. In germline, CDR1 is SGHDT, CDR2 YYEEEE. The CDR3 consists of 14 residues. The V end was cut by 0 bases, the J end by 2 bases, with 6 bases between. CDR3 bases: TGTGCCAGCAGCTTGGGGGAACCTGGAAACACCATATATTTT. Its translation: CASSLGEPGNTIYF.

This clonotype has a handful of counts. The V gene is TRBV12-3 or TRBV12-4, the J gene TRBJ1-2; D gene ambiguous. This CDR3 is built from 16 residues. With 5 bases removed from V and 0 bases from J, the gap between germline ends came to 16 bases. The CDR3: CASSPTTKVPNYGYTF. For the CDR3, the DNA is TGTGCCAGCAGTCCGACGACAAAGGTCCCTAACTATGGCTACACCTTC.

This clonotype showed up just once. The chain combines TRBV29-1 with TRBJ2-1; TRBD2 agrees at 8 bases. Germline V gene lookup returns CDR1 SQVTM and CDR2 ANQGSEA. This CDR3 region has 15 residues. The J segment lost 2 bases and the V segment lost 3 bases, leaving 6 bases of the junction unmatched. In DNA, the CDR3 is TGCAGCGTTGAGGGAACGCGGGAGGCCTACAATGAGCAGTTCTTC. This translates into CSVEGTREAYNEQFF.

This rearrangement joins TRBV19 to TRBJ1-4; 9 bases agree with TRBD1. V was pared by 9 bases and J by 8 bases, with 7 bases of the junction left unmatched. The CDR3 runs to 13 residues. Germline CDR1 is LNHDA and CDR2 is SQIVND (reference sequence). DNA of the CDR3: TGTGCCAGCGCGAGGACAGGGGAAGAAAAACTGTTTTTT. Its translation is CASARTGEEKLFF.

V and J are TRBV2 and TRBJ1-2; unclear D gene. The CDR3 has 14 amino acids. Trimming took 8 bases from V and 4 from J, leaving 17 bases between them. Germline V lookup: CDR1 SNHLY, CDR2 FYNNEI. CDR3 bases: TGTGCCAGCTCCAATGGCTACAGTTTCTATGGCTACACCTTC. Translation: CASSNGYSFYGYTF.

Worth noting for this clonotype: Given a much more abundant clone one base away, this may be a read error. Since the CDR3 does not end with the conserved phenylalanine or tryptophan, this likely comes from a read error. V is TRBV24-1 and J is TRBJ1-1, with 8 bases identical to TRBD1. V shed 8 bases and J 4 bases; nucleotides not matched to a gene: 5. This CDR3 region has 13 residues. Germline loops: CDR1 KGHDR, CDR2 SFDVKD. In DNA form, the CDR3 reads TGTGCCACCATGGCACAGGGGGGCACTGAAGCTTTCCTT. This gives the protein CATMAQGGTEAFL.

This clonotype was detected only a few times. A clone one base away is much larger, so this may be a read error. This chain uses TRBV2 with TRBJ2-7; D call uncertain. The CDR3 runs to 13 residues. Germline CDR1 is SNHLY and CDR2 is FYNNEI. Here the CDR3 DNA reads TGTGCCAGCAGTGAGAGCCTGCACTACGGGCAGTACTTC. Translating it yields CASSESLHYGQYF. The variable domain in full, with the rest retrieved from reference TRBV2 and TRBJ2-7, is EPEVTQTPSHQVTQMGQEVILRCVPISNHLYFYWYRQILGQKVEFLVSFYNNEISEKSEIFDDQFSVERPDGSNFTLKIRSTKLEDSAMYFCASSESLHYGQYFGPGTRLTVT.

The V and J genes are TRBV4-1 and TRBJ1-5; D possibly corresponds to TRBD1 (6 bases). This CDR3 comprises 15 residues. Trimming left V 1 base short and J 2 bases short, with 9 bases between. Germline lookup yields CDR1 MGHRA and CDR2 YSYEKL. CDR3 in amino acids: CASSQVEGGNQPQHF. The CDR3 DNA follows: TGCGCCAGCAGCCAAGTGGAGGGGGGCAATCAGCCCCAGCATTTT.

In this sample, this clonotype turned up many times. This rearrangement joins TRBV24-1 to TRBJ1-5, with D possibly TRBD1 on 6 matching bases. The CDR3 extends over 16 amino acids. Germline lookup yields CDR1 KGHDR and CDR2 SFDVKD. V was pared by 4 bases and J by 1 base, with 13 bases between. The CDR3 region is CATSENRVGSNQPQHF. The CDR3 region has the DNA TGTGCCACCAGTGAGAACAGGGTGGGGAGCAATCAGCCCCAGCATTTT.

This clonotype has just a few counts. The V gene is TRBV6-5, the J gene TRBJ2-7; 7 bases align to TRBD1. V lost 5 bases to trimming and J lost 6 bases; unmatched junction nucleotides: 13. Germline-derived CDR1 and CDR2 are MNHEY and SVGAGI. The CDR3 has 15 amino acids. The CDR3 DNA reads as TGTGCCAGCAGTCGATCCCGGGACAGAACTCGCGAGCAGTACTTC. Protein sequence: CASSRSRDRTREQYF.

This clonotype has a handful of counts. V is TRBV19 and J is TRBJ2-7; 10 positions match TRBD1. CDR1 LNHDA and CDR2 SQIVND come from the germline V gene (reference sequence). The CDR3 length is 16 residues. Trimming removed 4 bases from V and 7 bases from J; junction bases left unmatched: 13. The CDR3 loop is CASSTQKGQGSWEQYF. The CDR3 nucleotides are TGTGCCAGTAGTACTCAAAAGGGACAGGGGTCGTGGGAGCAGTACTTC.

This clonotype has just a few counts. V gene TRBV5-1 combines with J gene TRBJ2-7, with D possibly being TRBD1 (6 bases). Trimming cost V 5 bases and J 2 bases, with 14 bases left between them. The CDR3 is made up of 14 amino acids. CDR1 SGHRS and CDR2 YFSETQ come from the germline V gene. The CDR3 reads CASSPGTPTYEQYF. In nucleotides, the CDR3 is TGCGCCAGCAGTCCCGGGACACCAACCTACGAGCAGTACTTC.

The chain recombines TRBV5-1 with TRBJ2-2; D possibly corresponds to TRBD1 (6 bases). Trimming shortened V by 4 bases and J by 8 bases, and 12 bases separated the two germline ends. CDR3 length: 13 residues. Germline V gene sequence: CDR1 SGHRS, CDR2 YFSETQ. CDR3 in amino acids: CASSMTGLGELFF. The CDR3 DNA is TGCGCCAGCAGCATGACAGGCCTGGGGGAGCTGTTTTTT.

V gene TRBV4-3 combines with J gene TRBJ2-7, with D perhaps TRBD2 (6 bases). V was pared by 0 bases and J by 2 bases, with 11 bases between. Per germline, CDR1 LGHNA and CDR2 YSLEER. The CDR3 consists of 15 residues. CDR3 in DNA: TGCGCCAGCAGCCAAGATATGCGGGGTACCTACGAGCAGTACTTC. Protein product: CASSQDMRGTYEQYF.

The chain recombines TRBV9 with TRBJ1-4; the D is unclear. Germline V gene sequence: CDR1 SGDLS, CDR2 YYNGEE. V dropped 0 bases and J dropped 3 bases, with 6 bases sitting between them. There are 14 residues in the CDR3. The CDR3 nucleotides read TGTGCCAGCAGCGTAGGGGCAGCTAATGAAAAACTGTTTTTT. This translates into CASSVGAANEKLFF.

This clonotype has just a few counts. This rearrangement joins TRBV19 to TRBJ1-5; the D is unclear. The V and J ends lost 2 bases and 8 bases respectively, with 13 bases between them. CDR1 and CDR2 (germline): LNHDA, SQIVND (reference sequence). The CDR3 extends over 14 amino acids. The CDR3 bases are TGTGCCAGTAGTATAATCCCTCCCACTAAGCCCCAGCATTTT. Translated: CASSIIPPTKPQHF.

This clonotype was seen a single time. V and J are TRBV2 and TRBJ2-2; no clear D gene. The germline V gene encodes CDR1 SNHLY and CDR2 FYNNEI. This CDR3 comprises 15 residues. V was clipped by 6 bases and J by 0 bases, with 11 bases between them. The CDR3 loop reads CASRQTHANTGELFF. The CDR3 DNA is TGTGCCAGCAGGCAGACACATGCGAACACCGGGGAGCTGTTTTTT. Full variable domain (rest looked up from reference TRBV2 and TRBJ2-2): EPEVTQTPSHQVTQMGQEVILRCVPISNHLYFYWYRQILGQKVEFLVSFYNNEISEKSEIFDDQFSVERPDGSNFTLKIRSTKLEDSAMYFCASRQTHANTGELFFGEGSRLTVL.